Listed below are T cell receptor beta chains from one sample, sequenced in a study of regulatory T cells in long-lasting Graves disease. Each CDR3 protein gets one entry after TCRdb re-called the multiplex PCR reads with MiXCR. The sample includes more than 300,000 distinct CDR3 sequences, 15% to 19% of them seen just once. The sample consisted of peripheral blood mononuclear cells (PBMCs), taken at new diagnosis, from a patient treated with antithyroid drugs. The receptors were gathered from a female donor with Graves disease. CDR3s include the opening cysteine and the closing phenylalanine or tryptophan. D genes are given only for firm matches. Where a row states a size, it is once, few, many or the class of an expanded clone; other rows omit it.

J: TRBJ1-1
size: NA
V: TRBV28
length: 14
D: NA
CDR3: CASREGLPNTEAFF
DNA: TGTGCCAGCAGGGAGGGACTACCAAACACTGAAGCTTTCTTT

J: TRBJ2-3
size: few
V: TRBV28
length: 16
D: TRBD2
CDR3: CASSLFGLATIDTQYF
DNA: TGTGCCAGCAGTTTATTCGGACTAGCGACCATAGATACGCAGTATTTT

J: TRBJ2-1
size: few
V: TRBV4-3
length: 18
D: NA
CDR3: CASSQGARGMGVYNEQFF
DNA: TGCGCCAGCAGCCAAGGGGCCCGGGGCATGGGGGTCTACAATGAGCAGTTCTTC

J: TRBJ2-2
size: NA
V: TRBV5-6
length: 16
D: NA
CDR3: CASSLEWTTGTGELFF
DNA: TGTGCCAGCAGCTTGGAGTGGACTACCGGTACCGGGGAGCTGTTTTTT

J: TRBJ1-5
size: many
V: TRBV6-1
length: 13
D: NA
CDR3: CASSQFINQPQHF
DNA: TGTGCCAGCAGTCAGTTTATCAATCAGCCCCAGCATTTT

J: TRBJ2-7
size: many
V: TRBV4-2
length: 15
D: NA
CDR3: CASSQDLRGLYEQYF
DNA: TGTGCCAGCAGCCAAGATTTGCGGGGGCTCTACGAGCAGTACTTC

J: TRBJ2-7
size: many
V: TRBV30
length: 11
D: NA
CDR3: CAWDRDYEQYF
DNA: TGTGCCTGGGACCGGGACTACGAGCAGTACTTC

J: TRBJ1-5
size: many
V: TRBV30
length: 14
D: NA
CDR3: CAWSAGNRNQPQHF
DNA: TGTGCCTGGAGTGCGGGGAACCGAAATCAGCCCCAGCATTTT

J: TRBJ2-3
size: many
V: TRBV20-1
length: 10
D: NA
CDR3: CSASLDTQYF
DNA: TGCAGTGCTAGCCTGGATACGCAGTATTTT

J: TRBJ2-2
size: many
V: TRBV28
length: 13
D: NA
CDR3: CASQGFATGELFF
DNA: TGTGCCAGTCAGGGGTTCGCCACCGGGGAGCTGTTTTTT

J: TRBJ2-1
size: NA
V: TRBV7-9
length: 15
D: TRBD1
CDR3: CASSLGTGGNNEQFF
DNA: TGTGCCAGCAGCTTGGGGACAGGGGGCAACAATGAGCAGTTCTTC

J: TRBJ2-2
size: many
V: TRBV4-2
length: 17
D: TRBD2
CDR3: CASSQGGGRGPTGELFF
DNA: TGTGCCAGCAGCCAAGGGGGCGGGAGAGGGCCCACCGGGGAGCTGTTTTTT

J: TRBJ1-2
size: NA
V: TRBV7-9
length: 15
D: NA
CDR3: CASSLVRGAGYGYTF
DNA: TGTGCCAGCAGCTTAGTACGGGGCGCGGGGTATGGCTACACCTTC

J: TRBJ2-5
size: NA
V: TRBV6-2/TRBV6-3
length: 15
D: TRBD2
CDR3: CASSVAGGPQETQYF
DNA: TGTGCCAGCAGTGTCGCGGGGGGGCCCCAAGAGACCCAGTACTTC

J: TRBJ2-1
size: many
V: TRBV6-1
length: 11
D: NA
CDR3: CASLGANEQFF
DNA: TGTGCCAGCTTGGGGGCCAATGAGCAGTTCTTC

J: TRBJ2-3
size: NA
V: TRBV11-3
length: 17
D: NA
CDR3: CASSSLSPTGSTDTQYF
DNA: TGTGCCAGCAGCTCTTTGTCCCCGACGGGAAGCACAGATACGCAGTATTTT

J: TRBJ2-3
size: many
V: TRBV7-9
length: 14
D: TRBD2
CDR3: CASSFGGSTDTQYF
DNA: TGTGCCAGCAGCTTCGGGGGGAGCACAGATACGCAGTATTTT

J: TRBJ1-6
size: many
V: TRBV12-3/TRBV12-4
length: 14
D: TRBD1
CDR3: CASRKQGGNSPLHF
DNA: TGTGCCAGCAGAAAACAGGGGGGCAATTCACCCCTCCACTTT

J: TRBJ2-7
size: NA
V: TRBV12-3/TRBV12-4
length: 14
D: NA
CDR3: CASSLTVASYEQYF
DNA: TGTGCCAGCAGTTTGACAGTTGCCTCCTACGAGCAGTACTTC

J: TRBJ2-3
size: many
V: TRBV4-2
length: 12
D: NA
CDR3: CASSSPPDTQYF
DNA: TGTGCCAGCAGCTCCCCCCCAGATACGCAGTATTTT

J: TRBJ1-2
size: many
V: TRBV2
length: 14
D: TRBD1
CDR3: CASYETGRYEGYTF
DNA: TGTGCCAGTTATGAGACAGGGAGGTACGAAGGCTACACCTTC

J: TRBJ2-1
size: many
V: TRBV3-1
length: 13
D: NA
CDR3: CASSPLSSNEQFF
DNA: TGTGCCAGCAGCCCCCTCTCGAGTAATGAGCAGTTCTTC

J: TRBJ2-5
size: NA
V: TRBV6-5
length: 12
D: NA
CDR3: CASSYYGETQYF
DNA: TGTGCCAGCAGTTATTACGGAGAGACCCAGTACTTC

J: TRBJ1-3
size: NA
V: TRBV20-1
length: 18
D: TRBD1
CDR3: CSASRDRGLTIAGNTIYF
DNA: TGCAGTGCTAGTCGGGACAGGGGGCTTACTATAGCTGGAAACACCATATATTTT

J: TRBJ1-1
size: NA
V: TRBV19
length: 14
D: NA
CDR3: CASSIVAAGTEAFF
DNA: TGTGCCAGTAGTATAGTCGCAGCGGGGACTGAAGCTTTCTTT

J: TRBJ2-7
size: many
V: TRBV30
length: 13
D: NA
CDR3: CAWSGGRSYEQYF
DNA: TGTGCCTGGAGTGGGGGCCGCTCCTACGAGCAGTACTTC